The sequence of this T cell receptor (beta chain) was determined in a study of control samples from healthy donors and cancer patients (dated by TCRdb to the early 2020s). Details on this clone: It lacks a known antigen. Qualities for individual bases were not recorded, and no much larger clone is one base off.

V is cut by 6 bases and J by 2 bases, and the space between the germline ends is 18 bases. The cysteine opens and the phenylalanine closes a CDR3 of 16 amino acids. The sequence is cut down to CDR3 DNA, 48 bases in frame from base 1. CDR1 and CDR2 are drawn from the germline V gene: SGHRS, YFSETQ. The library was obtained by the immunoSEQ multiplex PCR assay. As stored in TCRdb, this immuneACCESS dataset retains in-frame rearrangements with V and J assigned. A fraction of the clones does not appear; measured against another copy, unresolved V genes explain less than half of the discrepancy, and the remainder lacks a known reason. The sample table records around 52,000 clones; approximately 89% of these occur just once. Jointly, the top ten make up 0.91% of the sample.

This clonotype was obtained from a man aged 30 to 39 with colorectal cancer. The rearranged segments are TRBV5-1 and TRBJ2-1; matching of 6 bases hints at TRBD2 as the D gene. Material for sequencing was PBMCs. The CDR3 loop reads CASNLWGVDPYNEQFF. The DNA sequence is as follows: TGCGCCAGCAACCTCTGGGGGGTAGACCCCTACAATGAGCAGTTCTTC.